This TCR beta chain derives from a study of cytomegalovirus exposure and HLA in healthy donors. Study conclusions and caveats: Sequencing artifact likely explains a cluster of highly shared sequence variants. For cytomegalovirus status, the classifier reportedly gave diagnoses with high specificity and sensitivity. TCR beta sequences reportedly predicted the HLA-A and HLA-B alleles of most subjects accurately.

Amplification used 60 Vbeta primers and 13 Jbeta primers. Original processing notes: Later, an analysis found roughly 80 million unique TCR beta chains, and 8.5 million to 14 million of these were shared. The table came from immunoSEQ multiplex PCR; TCRdb's copy has only in-frame clones and leaves some out. V and J calls and clone size are those listed in that table; D and trimming were worked out from the DNA. The sample lists approximately 190,000 clones, roughly 80% occurring once. About this clone itself: Antigen unknown.

The specimen sequenced was PBMCs. The source of this sequence is a man aged 35 to 55 in good health and CMV-seropositive.

The CDR3 region has the DNA TGTGCCAGCAGTATGACGGGGACTGAAGCTTTCTTT. Amino acids: CASSMTGTEAFF. This chain uses TRBV25-1 with TRBJ1-1; D remains ambiguous. V was clipped by 5 bases and J by 5 bases, with 9 bases between them. The germline V gene has CDR1 MGHDK and CDR2 SYGVNS. This CDR3 is 12 amino acids long.